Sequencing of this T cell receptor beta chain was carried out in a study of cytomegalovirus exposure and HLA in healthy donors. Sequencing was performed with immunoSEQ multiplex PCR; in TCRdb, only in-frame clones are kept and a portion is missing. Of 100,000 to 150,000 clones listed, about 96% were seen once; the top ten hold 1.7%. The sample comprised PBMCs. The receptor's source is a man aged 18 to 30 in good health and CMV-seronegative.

The chain's CDR3 is CASSLGQGPGTEAFF. For the CDR3, the DNA is TGTGCCAGCAGCTTAGGGCAGGGGCCGGGGACTGAAGCTTTCTTT. The rearrangement joins TRBV5-6 to TRBJ1-1, with a tentative D call TRBD1 (6 bases). CDR3 length equals 15 residues. Germline CDR1 reads SGHDT; CDR2 reads YYEEEE. V lost 2 bases to trimming and J lost 5 bases, with 16 bases between them.